The TCR beta chain under discussion was sequenced for a study of T cell repertoires in cytomegalovirus infection. Study-wide background: Through public TCR beta signatures, both CMV infection and matching HLA type were indicated.

Each CDR3 protein is one row after TCRdb ran MiXCR on the reads. Of roughly 200,000 distinct CDR3 sequences in the sample, about 18% were seen once. A word on this clonotype: Antigen unknown.

Findings of the study overall: What dominated the ex vivo response were HLA-C-restricted CMV-specific TCR beta clonotypes. Individuals carrying CMV plus the relevant HLA were identified by cumulative frequency of public TCR beta families.

The V gene lost 1 base and the J gene lost 0 bases, with 10 bases spanning the gap. The CDR3 is 16 amino acids. Germline V lookup: CDR1 SGHVS, CDR2 FQNEAQ. The chain has TRBV7-8 and TRBJ1-5; D unresolved. The TCR sequence derives from a human donor in good health (CMV status not recorded). Some clones in this sample may be carry-over from other donors' samples. Sequenced input: CD8+ T cells from PBMCs. For the CDR3, the DNA is TGTGCCAGCAGCTTAGAGGGTCATTATAGCAATCAGCCCCAGCATTTT. Amino acid sequence: CASSLEGHYSNQPQHF.